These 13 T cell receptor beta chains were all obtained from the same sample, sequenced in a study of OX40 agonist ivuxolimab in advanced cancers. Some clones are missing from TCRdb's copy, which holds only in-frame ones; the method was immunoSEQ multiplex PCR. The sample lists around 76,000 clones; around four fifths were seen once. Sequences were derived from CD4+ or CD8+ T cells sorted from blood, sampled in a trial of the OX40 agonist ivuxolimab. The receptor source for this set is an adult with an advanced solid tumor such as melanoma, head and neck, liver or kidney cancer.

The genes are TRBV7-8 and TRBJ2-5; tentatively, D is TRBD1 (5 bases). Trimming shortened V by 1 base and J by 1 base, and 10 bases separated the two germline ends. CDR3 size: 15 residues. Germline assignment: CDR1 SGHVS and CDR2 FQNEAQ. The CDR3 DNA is TGTGCCAGCAGCTTAGGGGTGGGGCCCCAAGAGACCCAGTACTTC. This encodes CASSLGVGPQETQYF. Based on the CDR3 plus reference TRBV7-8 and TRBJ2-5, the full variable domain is GAGVSQSPRYKVAKRGQDVALRCDPISGHVSLFWYQQALGQGPEFLTYFQNEAQLDKSGLPSDRFFAERPEGSVSTLKIQRTQQEDSAVYLCASSLGVGPQETQYFGPGTRLLVL.

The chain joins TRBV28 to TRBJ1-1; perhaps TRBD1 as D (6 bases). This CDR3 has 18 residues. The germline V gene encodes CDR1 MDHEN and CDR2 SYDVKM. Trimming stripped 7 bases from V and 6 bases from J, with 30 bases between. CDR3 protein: CASIVPVGSGEGDAEAFF. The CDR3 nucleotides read TGTGCCAGCATCGTCCCGGTGGGAAGTGGGGAGGGGGACGCTGAAGCTTTCTTT.

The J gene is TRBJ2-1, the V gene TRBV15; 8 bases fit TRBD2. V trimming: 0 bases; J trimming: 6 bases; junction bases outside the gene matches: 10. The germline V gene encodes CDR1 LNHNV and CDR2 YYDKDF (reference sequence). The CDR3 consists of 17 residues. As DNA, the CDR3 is TGTGCCACCAGCAGAGATAACACGGGAGGGGGAAGCAATGAGCAGTTCTTC. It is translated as CATSRDNTGGGSNEQFF.

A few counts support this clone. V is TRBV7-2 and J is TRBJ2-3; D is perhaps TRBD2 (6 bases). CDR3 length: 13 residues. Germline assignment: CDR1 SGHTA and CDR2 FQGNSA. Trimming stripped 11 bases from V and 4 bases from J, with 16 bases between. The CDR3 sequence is CASARREADTQYF. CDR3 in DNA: TGTGCCTCAGCGAGGCGGGAAGCAGATACGCAGTATTTT.

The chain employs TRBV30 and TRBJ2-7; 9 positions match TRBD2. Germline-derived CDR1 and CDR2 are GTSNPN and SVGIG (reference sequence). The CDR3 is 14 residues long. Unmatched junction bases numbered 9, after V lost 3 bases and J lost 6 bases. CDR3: CAWSKGLAETEQYF. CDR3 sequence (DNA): TGTGCCTGGAGCAAGGGACTAGCCGAGACCGAGCAGTACTTC.

The CDR3 sequence is CASRGREGPNQPQHF. The CDR3 nucleotides read TGTGCCAGCAGAGGACGAGAAGGGCCAAATCAGCCCCAGCATTTT. V gene TRBV27 combines with J gene TRBJ1-5; D remains ambiguous. The CDR3 spans 15 residues. Between the trimmed V and J ends, which lost 6 bases and 4 bases, there was a span of 16 bases. The germline gives CDR1 MNHEY, CDR2 SMNVEV (reference sequence).

CDR3 protein: CASLWEETQYF. The CDR3 nucleotides are TGTGCCAGCCTCTGGGAAGAGACCCAGTACTTC. The chain carries TRBV27 and TRBJ2-5; D gene uncertain. Germline loops: CDR1 MNHEY, CDR2 SMNVEV (reference sequence). The CDR3 contains 11 residues. Trimming stripped 8 bases from V and 3 bases from J, with 7 bases between.

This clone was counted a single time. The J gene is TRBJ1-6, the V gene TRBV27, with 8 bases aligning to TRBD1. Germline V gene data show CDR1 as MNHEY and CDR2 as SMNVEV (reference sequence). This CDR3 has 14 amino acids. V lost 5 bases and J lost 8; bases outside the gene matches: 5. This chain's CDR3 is CASSDRGWYSPLHF. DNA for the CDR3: TGTGCCAGCAGTGACAGGGGATGGTATTCACCCCTCCACTTT.

CDR3 sequence reads: CASSLEVPDLGGEQFF. CDR3 DNA: TGTGCCAGCAGCTTAGAGGTTCCGGACTTAGGGGGTGAGCAGTTCTTC. This rearrangement joins TRBV7-9 to TRBJ2-1; a weak D match, TRBD1 (6 bases). The V gene lost 1 base and the J gene lost 9 bases, with 19 bases spanning the gap. The CDR3 totals 16 residues. CDR1 and CDR2 (germline): SEHNR, FQNEAQ (reference sequence).

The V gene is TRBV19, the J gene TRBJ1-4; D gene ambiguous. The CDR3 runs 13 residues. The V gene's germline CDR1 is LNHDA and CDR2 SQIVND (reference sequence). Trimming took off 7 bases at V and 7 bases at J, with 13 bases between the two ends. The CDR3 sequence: CASTQSDGEKLFF. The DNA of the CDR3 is TGTGCCAGTACACAGTCGGACGGTGAAAAACTGTTTTTT.

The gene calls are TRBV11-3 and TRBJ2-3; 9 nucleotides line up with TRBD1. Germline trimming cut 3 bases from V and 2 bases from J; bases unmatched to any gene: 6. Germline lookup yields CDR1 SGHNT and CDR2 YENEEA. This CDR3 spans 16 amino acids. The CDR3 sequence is CASSFGTGINTDTQYF. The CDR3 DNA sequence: TGTGCCAGCAGCTTCGGGACAGGGATTAACACAGATACGCAGTATTTT.

CDR3 protein: CASSQDYGGTYEQYF. CDR3 bases: TGTGCCAGCAGCCAAGATTATGGGGGCACCTACGAGCAGTACTTC. The genes are TRBV14 and TRBJ2-7; D is perhaps TRBD1 (6 bases). V was cut by 0 bases and J by 2 bases, with 11 bases left in between. CDR3 length: 15 residues. Germline V lookup: CDR1 SGHDN, CDR2 FVKESK.

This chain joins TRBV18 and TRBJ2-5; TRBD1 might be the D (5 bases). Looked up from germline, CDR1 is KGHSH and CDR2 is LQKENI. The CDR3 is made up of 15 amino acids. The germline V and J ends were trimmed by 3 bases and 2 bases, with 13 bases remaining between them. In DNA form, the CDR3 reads TGTGCCAGCTCACCGGGGAAGGGGCTTCAAGAGACCCAGTACTTC. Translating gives CASSPGKGLQETQYF.